This T cell receptor beta chain is drawn from a study of patients and donors after allogeneic stem cell transplantation. Each CDR3 protein gets one entry after TCRdb re-called the RT-PCR reads with MiXCR. The sample lists about 200,000 distinct CDR3 sequences, roughly 38% occurring once. The CDR3 runs 15 residues. CDR1 is SGHRS, CDR2 YFSETQ, per germline. V lost 0 bases and J lost 3, with 13 bases in between. The count of this clonotype is one. The V gene is TRBV5-1, the J gene TRBJ2-7; a weak D match, TRBD1 (6 bases). This TCR came from a human donor who was either an allogeneic HSCT recipient or a stem cell or donor lymphocyte infusion donor (not recorded which). It is not recorded whose cells these are; they may come from a transplant donor. Sequenced input: blood, either unsorted or a sorted T cell fraction (not recorded which). CDR3 protein: CASSLAGAGDYEQYF. CDR3 in DNA: TGCGCCAGCAGCTTGGCCGGTGCAGGGGACTACGAGCAGTACTTC.